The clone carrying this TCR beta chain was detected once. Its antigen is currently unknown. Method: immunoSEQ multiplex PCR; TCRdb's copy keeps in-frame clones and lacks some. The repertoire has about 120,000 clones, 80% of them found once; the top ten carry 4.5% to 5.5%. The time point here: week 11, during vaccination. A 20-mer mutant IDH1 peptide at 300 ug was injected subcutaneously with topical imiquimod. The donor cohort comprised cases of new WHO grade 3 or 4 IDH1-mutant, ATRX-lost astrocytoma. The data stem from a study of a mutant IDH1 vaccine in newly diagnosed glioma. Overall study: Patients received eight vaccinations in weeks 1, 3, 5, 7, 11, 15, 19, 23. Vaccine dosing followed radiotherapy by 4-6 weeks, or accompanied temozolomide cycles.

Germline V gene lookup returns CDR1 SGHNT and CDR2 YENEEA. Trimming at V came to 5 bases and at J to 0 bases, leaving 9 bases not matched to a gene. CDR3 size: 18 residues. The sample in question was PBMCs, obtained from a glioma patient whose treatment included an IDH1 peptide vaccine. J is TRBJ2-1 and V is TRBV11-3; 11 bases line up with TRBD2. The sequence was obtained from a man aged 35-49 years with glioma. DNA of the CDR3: TGTGCCAGCAGCCCCGGGACTAGCGGAGAAGTCTCCTACAATGAGCAGTTCTTC. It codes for CASSPGTSGEVSYNEQFF. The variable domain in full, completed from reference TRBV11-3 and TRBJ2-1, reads EAGVVQSPRYKIIEKKQPVAFWCNPISGHNTLYWYLQNLGQGPELLIRYENEEAVDDSQLPKDRFSAERLKGVDSTLKIQPAELGDSAVYLCASSPGTSGEVSYNEQFFGPGTRLTVL.